The sequence of this TCR beta chain was determined in a study of identical twins. The CDR3 runs 14 residues. Trimming left V 3 bases short and J 4 bases short, with 8 bases between. Germline CDR1 and CDR2: KGHDR and SFDVKD. Each CDR3 protein is one row after TCRdb ran MiXCR on the 5' RACE reads. Of about 890,000 distinct CDR3 sequences in the sample, 9% to 15% were seen once. This clonotype was recorded a few times. The sample was also linked to a second study, of yellow fever vaccine responses in identical twins.

The material sequenced was PBMCs. V gene TRBV24-1 combines with J gene TRBJ2-2; no clear D gene. This receptor was taken from a woman younger than 30 in good health. CDR3 amino acids: CATSDLSGTGELFF. The DNA for the CDR3 is TGTGCCACCAGTGATCTGTCAGGCACCGGGGAGCTGTTTTTT.